A selection of T cell receptor beta chains follows, all from one sample in a study of T cell repertoires in cytomegalovirus infection. One entry per CDR3 protein, called by TCRdb with MiXCR from the reads. This sample yields over 200,000 distinct CDR3 sequences, of which roughly 15% are seen a single time; around 8.1% belongs to the top ten. The sample taken for sequencing was PBMCs. The source is a human donor in good health (CMV status not recorded). Some clones in this sample may be carry-over from other donors' samples. The CDR3 runs from the conserved cysteine through the conserved F or W. The order of the fields is J gene, D gene, clone size, V gene, CDR3 DNA, CDR3 protein. D genes are given only for firm matches. The size of a clone is reported for some rows only, either as once, few or many, or as a class for expanded clones.

>TRBJ2-3|TRBD2|many|TRBV11-3
TGTGCCAGCAGCTACTGGACTAGCGGGAACAATACGCAGTATTTT
CASSYWTSGNNTQYF
>TRBJ2-3|NA|NA|TRBV10-3
TGTGCCATCAGTGGGGGCTACACAGATACGCAGTATTTT
CAISGGYTDTQYF
>TRBJ1-3|NA|once|TRBV5-1
TGCGCCAGCAGCGTGGACCAGAGCTCTGGAAACACCATATATTTT
CASSVDQSSGNTIYF
>TRBJ2-1|TRBD2|few|TRBV6-2/TRBV6-3
TGTGCCAGCAGTTACTCGGAGACTAGCGTCTACAATGAGCAGTTCTTC
CASSYSETSVYNEQFF
>TRBJ1-1|TRBD1|NA|TRBV29-1
TGCAGCGCTGAACAGGGGGGAGGAACTGAAGCTTTCTTT
CSAEQGGGTEAFF
>TRBJ1-1|TRBD1|few|TRBV6-2/TRBV6-3
TGTGCCAGCAGTCAAGGGACAGGGTATTCGGCTGAAGCTTTCTTT
CASSQGTGYSAEAFF
>TRBJ2-7|NA|few|TRBV7-9
TGTGCCAGCAGCTTAGCACTCAACTCCTACGAGCAGTACTTC
CASSLALNSYEQYF
>TRBJ2-1|TRBD1|many|TRBV12-3/TRBV12-4
TGTGCCAGCAGTCCCCCAGGACAGGGGGCTGGGAATGAGCAGTTCTTC
CASSPPGQGAGNEQFF
>TRBJ2-1|TRBD2|NA|TRBV18
TGTGCCAGCTCACCTGGACTAGCGGGGGACAATGAGCAGTTCTTC
CASSPGLAGDNEQFF
>TRBJ1-1|NA|many|TRBV29-1
TGCAGCGCCAGAAGGGCCGGGGTTAGGAACACTGAAGCTTTCTTT
CSARRAGVRNTEAFF
>TRBJ2-2|TRBD2|NA|TRBV28
TGTGCCAGCAGGTTAATCGAGCGGGGGGACACCGGGGAGCTGTTTTTT
CASRLIERGDTGELFF